Reported below is one T cell receptor (beta chain). Its cognate antigen has yet to be identified. Sequencing ends 3 residues short of the CDR3 end; the germline J gene provides the rest. The record originates from a study of T cell clonality in common variable immunodeficiency (dated by TCRdb to between 2014 and 2017). What the research found in general, with its limitations: Reportedly, TCRbeta sequences from CVID had fewer deletions and N-nucleotide insertions, and highly modified clones with 13 or more V deletions were absent from CVID. Compared with healthy controls, CVID subjects showed increased TCRbeta clonality (t-test p = 0.018), a feature most characteristic of about a third of subjects. Fewer TCRbeta clones were shared among CVID subjects than among healthy controls (p < 0.0001). According to the authors, figuring out what caused the increased clonality in CVID would require sequencing the repertoires of T cell subpopulations. Although equal DNA input was used, an average of about 75,000 unique sequences per sample was obtained for controls, compared with some 30,000 for CVID samples. Correlations between repertoire features and clinical complications were limited by patient heterogeneity within the CVID cohort.

V is cut by 0 bases and J by 1 base, and the space between the germline ends is 13 bases. CDR1 and CDR2 (SGHRS, YFSETQ) derive from the germline V gene. The CDR3 spans 16 residues, from the cysteine through the phenylalanine. The DNA covers only part of the CDR3, 39 bases in frame from base 1. CVID was diagnosed by standard criteria: serum IgG, IgA and/or IgM reduced below normal range, plus specific antibody deficiency. The CVID group comprised some 43 subjects, 15 female and approximately 29 male, aged roughly 8 to 65 years with a mean age of roughly 43. Both CVID patients and healthy controls were predominantly of Caucasian heritage. All CVID subjects had received replacement immunoglobulin therapy for at least one year at the time of study participation. No CVID subject was ill or taking immunomodulatory or immunosuppressive medication when blood was collected. Heparinized peripheral whole blood samples of about 5 to 8 ml were collected from each donor. TCRbeta CDR3 repertoires were sequenced from genomic DNA of adults with common variable immune deficiency (CVID) and healthy adult controls. Diluted blood was subjected to density centrifugation over Hypaque 1077 or Ficoll-Paque for isolation of peripheral blood mononuclear cells. Genomic DNA was extracted from unsorted mononuclear cells by Qiagen column purification or by a centrifugation-based method.

For sequencing, equivalent amounts of genomic DNA were input from CVID and control samples. For every sample, a 60 bp segment covering the rearranged TCRbeta CDR3 region was amplified and then sequenced. The immunoSEQ assay, a bias-corrected multiplex PCR combined with high-throughput sequencing, was used to amplify TCRbeta. Per the source publication's procedure: Every unique nucleotide sequence was considered a clone and was annotated with V, D and J genes, copy number and frequency. Sequences were labeled productive if in frame, and non-productive if out of frame or containing stop codons. As previously described, clonality was computed from Shannon's entropy. The predicted amino acid sequences of productive clones were used to derive the mean CDR3 Kyte-Doolittle hydropathy. Hierarchical clustering of scaled V gene usage was performed with the R hclust function using Manhattan distance and complete linkage. To assess clone sharing by CDR3 amino acid sequence, 12 repertoires per group were resampled over 100 rounds. Repertoires were searched for approximately 70 published EBV-specific and around 240 published CMV-specific TCRbeta sequences. After two CVID samples that produced fewer than 10,000 sequences were dropped from the analysis, 45 or so CVID repertoires remained. As stored in TCRdb, this immuneACCESS dataset retains in-frame rearrangements with V and J assigned. A fraction of the clones does not appear; measured against another copy, unresolved V genes explain less than half of the discrepancy, and the remainder lacks a known reason. The V and J calls and clone size are taken from that table; D and trimming were inferred from the DNA. This sample's listing comprises 8,000 to 9,500 clones. The ten top clones hold over 3.5% of the sample.

The sequence was obtained from a human donor with common variable immunodeficiency. Material for sequencing was peripheral blood mononuclear cells. The sequence links TRBV5-1 to TRBJ2-5; TRBD1 might be the D gene, on 5 matching bases. The CDR3 region has the sequence CASSLVGWGPQETQYF. The DNA read from the CDR3 is TGCGCCAGCAGCTTGGTTGGCTGGGGCCCCCAAGAGACC.